The 20 T cell receptor beta chains below all came from one sample that was sequenced in a study of blood T cells in healthy people across ages. Then a second PCR, running about 7 to 11 cycles, was carried out with a sample-barcoded 5' primer and a J-beta primer mix. One entry per CDR3 protein results from TCRdb running MiXCR on the 5' RACE reads. This sample yields hundreds of thousands of distinct CDR3 sequences, of which roughly 50% are seen a single time; 25% to 35% belongs to the top ten. Sequencing was carried out using blood. The receptors shown here come from a woman in her sixties in good health.

This chain connects TRBV6-5 to TRBJ2-5; 9 bases line up with TRBD1. The CDR3 covers 15 residues. Germline V gene lookup returns CDR1 MNHEY and CDR2 SVGAGI. The junction had 8 bases not matched to a gene; V was cut back by 2 bases and J by 7 bases. CDR3 DNA sequence: TGTGCCAGCAGTTACGGGGACAGGGCCCTGGTGACCCAGTACTTC. Its translation is CASSYGDRALVTQYF.

This clonotype was counted between two and nine times. This chain uses TRBV3-1 with TRBJ2-5; D is uncertain. The V end lost 2 bases, the J end lost 5 bases, and 6 bases lay between the germline ends. This CDR3 region has 12 residues. CDR1 is LGHDT, CDR2 YNNKEL, per germline (reference sequence). The CDR3 coding sequence is TGTGCCAGCAGCCAATCGTCGGAGACCCAGTACTTC. It is translated as CASSQSSETQYF.

This rearrangement joins TRBV20-1 to TRBJ2-4, with a tentative D call TRBD2 (6 bases). The germline V gene encodes CDR1 DFQATT and CDR2 SNEGSKA (reference sequence). The V and J ends lost 4 bases and 3 bases respectively, with 16 bases between them. The CDR3 extends over 15 amino acids. For the CDR3, the DNA is TGCAGTGCTACTAATCCGGGAGTGGGCAAAAACATTCAGTACTTC. It specifies CSATNPGVGKNIQYF.

There are a few counts of this clonotype. The gene calls are TRBV6-5 and TRBJ2-7; a weak D match, TRBD2 (5 bases). CDR1 MNHEY and CDR2 SVGAGI come from the germline V gene. This CDR3 contains 15 residues. Trimming took 6 bases from V and 3 from J, leaving 18 bases between them. The CDR3 reads CASSYGPLRVYEQYF. CDR3 nucleotides: TGTGCCAGCAGCTACGGACCCCTGAGGGTCTACGAGCAGTACTTC.

V is TRBV5-1 and J is TRBJ2-1, with 10 bases aligning to TRBD2. This CDR3 contains 15 residues. From germline, CDR1 is SGHRS and CDR2 YFSETQ. V was clipped by 0 bases and J by 9 bases; unmatched bases: 6. CDR3 sequence (DNA): TGCGCCAGCAGCTTGGGAGCGGGAGGGCGGACTGAGCAGTTCTTC. Amino acids: CASSLGAGGRTEQFF.

The chain couples TRBV6-6 to TRBJ1-2; D perhaps matches TRBD1 (6 bases). This CDR3 region has 14 residues. Germline CDR1 and CDR2: MNHNY and SVGAGI (reference sequence). V was pared by 7 bases and J by 0 bases, with 12 bases between. In DNA, the CDR3 is TGTGCCAGCACCAGGGGACAAACTAACTATGGCTACACCTTC. Translation: CASTRGQTNYGYTF.

The rearrangement uses TRBV29-1 and TRBJ1-4; 8 nucleotides agree with TRBD1. This CDR3 has 14 amino acids. The ends lost 7 bases at V and 8 bases at J; junction bases unmatched: 12. CDR1 and CDR2 (germline): SQVTM, ANQGSEA. The CDR3 DNA reads TGCAGCGCCGTGAGCCCCGGACAGGGCGAAAAACTGTTTTTT. The encoded protein is CSAVSPGQGEKLFF.

The chain is built from TRBV7-9 and TRBJ1-2; 7 nucleotides match TRBD1. The V segment lost 6 bases and the J segment 8 bases; nucleotides outside the gene matches: 15. The CDR3 extends over 15 amino acids. Germline values: CDR1 SEHNR, CDR2 FQNEAQ (reference sequence). The CDR3 DNA reads as TGTGCCAGCAGACCCCCGACAGGGATATTTGGGGGCTACACCTTC. This translates into CASRPPTGIFGGYTF.

The chain uses TRBV5-1 and TRBJ2-5; D could derive from TRBD1 or TRBD2 (5 bases each). The V and J ends lost 4 bases and 4 bases respectively, with 23 bases between them. The germline V gene encodes CDR1 SGHRS and CDR2 YFSETQ. The CDR3 has 17 amino acids. This chain's CDR3 is CASSPGTTRSTGETQYF. DNA of the CDR3: TGCGCCAGCAGCCCCGGGACGACTCGTTCAACAGGAGAGACCCAGTACTTC.

The chain has TRBV4-3 and TRBJ2-1; D might be TRBD2 (5 bases). CDR3 length equals 15 residues. From germline, CDR1 is LGHNA and CDR2 YSLEER. Trimming cost V 0 bases and J 4 bases, with 10 bases left between them. CDR3 loop: CASSQDGLIYNEQFF. The DNA of the CDR3 is TGCGCCAGCAGCCAAGACGGACTGATATACAATGAGCAGTTCTTC.

This clonotype has just a few counts. This rearrangement joins TRBV7-2 to TRBJ2-5, with D tentatively TRBD2 (6 bases). Deletions cut 5 bases from V and 5 bases from J, with 15 bases between. The CDR3 spans 14 residues. Germline CDR1 SGHTA, CDR2 FQGNSA. CDR3 DNA: TGTGCCAGCAGCCCCTTGGGAGGATGGGAGACCCAGTACTTC. As protein: CASSPLGGWETQYF.

This rearrangement joins TRBV28 to TRBJ2-7, with TRBD2 matching over 9 bases. V lost 5 bases, J lost 2 bases, and 7 bases stayed unmatched. The CDR3 contains 15 residues. Germline V lookup: CDR1 MDHEN, CDR2 SYDVKM. The DNA of the CDR3 is TGTGCCAGCAGTCCCACTAGCGGGCCTACCTACGAGCAGTACTTC. Amino acid sequence: CASSPTSGPTYEQYF.

This chain joins TRBV4-2 and TRBJ2-5; the D gene is possibly TRBD2 (6 bases). Germline CDR1 reads LGHNA; CDR2 reads YNFKEQ. The length of the CDR3 is 16 residues. V was cut by 4 bases and J by 1 base, with 16 bases left in between. As DNA, the CDR3 is TGTGCCAGCAGCCGAGAAGCGGGCGTTTTCCAAGAGACCCAGTACTTC. Residues: CASSREAGVFQETQYF.

The chain recombines TRBV7-2 with TRBJ2-5, with D maybe TRBD1 (6 bases). CDR3 size: 13 residues. Trimming stripped 1 base from V and 9 bases from J, with 12 bases between. Germline CDR1 is SGHTA and CDR2 is FQGNSA. The CDR3 DNA is TGTGCCAGCAGCTTAGAAGTGTACAGGGCCCAGTACTTC. It specifies CASSLEVYRAQYF. The variable domain in full, completed from reference TRBV7-2 and TRBJ2-5, reads GAGVSQSPSNKVTEKGKDVELRCDPISGHTALYWYRQSLGQGLEFLIYFQGNSAPDKSGLPSDRFSAERTGGSVSTLTIQRTQQEDSAVYLCASSLEVYRAQYFGPGTRLLVL.

The chain has TRBV3-1 and TRBJ2-5; 7 positions agree with TRBD2. The CDR3 contains 13 residues. V lost 4 bases, J lost 7 bases, and 6 bases stayed unmatched. Per germline, CDR1 LGHDT and CDR2 YNNKEL (reference sequence). CDR3 residues: CASSPLAWGTQYF. The CDR3, as DNA: TGTGCCAGCAGCCCACTAGCGTGGGGGACCCAGTACTTC.

The chain uses TRBV7-2 and TRBJ2-7, with D hard to call. The V end lost 0 bases, the J end lost 5 bases, and 8 bases lay between the germline ends. Per germline, CDR1 SGHTA and CDR2 FQGNSA. The CDR3 totals 13 residues. Written as DNA, the CDR3 is TGTGCCAGCAGCTTAGCGATAGTCGACGAGCAGTACTTC. Translated, it gives CASSLAIVDEQYF.

This clonotype was detected only a few times. V is TRBV4-3 and J is TRBJ1-1; TRBD1 is a possible D gene (5 bases). Germline V lookup: CDR1 LGHNA, CDR2 YSLEER. Deletions cut 2 bases from V and 1 base from J, with 11 bases between. CDR3 length: 15 amino acids. The CDR3 DNA is TGCGCCAGCAGCCAAAGGGACCGGCCGAACACTGAAGCTTTCTTT. Translated: CASSQRDRPNTEAFF.

The gene calls are TRBV30 and TRBJ2-5; 9 bases map to TRBD2. The CDR3 is 15 residues long. Germline V gene sequence: CDR1 GTSNPN, CDR2 SVGIG (reference sequence). V dropped 0 bases and J dropped 5; count of bases not matched to a gene: 7. The CDR3 loop is CAWSVLAGRRETQYF. The CDR3 DNA is TGTGCCTGGAGTGTTCTAGCGGGGAGGCGGGAGACCCAGTACTTC.

The chain combines TRBV4-3 with TRBJ2-7; D is possibly TRBD1 (5 bases). Deletions cut 0 bases from V and 2 bases from J, with 8 bases between. Germline CDR1 is LGHNA and CDR2 is YSLEER. The CDR3 has 14 amino acids. CDR3 sequence (DNA): TGCGCCAGCAGCCAAGAGTGGGGCCCCTACGAGCAGTACTTC. Its protein is CASSQEWGPYEQYF.

The rearrangement links TRBV28 to TRBJ1-5, with a possible D match to TRBD1 (6 bases). This CDR3 comprises 14 residues. V was clipped by 10 bases and J by 2 bases, with 15 bases between them. Germline V CDR1 and CDR2: MDHEN, SYDVKM. The CDR3 sequence is CAINLQGRNQPQHF. CDR3 coding DNA: TGTGCCATCAACCTACAGGGCCGCAATCAGCCCCAGCATTTT.